Shown below are 10 T cell receptor beta chains from a single sample sequenced in a study of a mutant IDH1 vaccine in newly diagnosed glioma. These receptors' targets are unknown. The table came from immunoSEQ multiplex PCR; TCRdb's copy has only in-frame clones and leaves some out. The sample consists of roughly 28,000 clones, roughly 90% of them appearing once. Specified time point: week 5, during vaccination. Mutant IDH1 20-mer peptide, at 300 ug, made up each vaccine dose, with topical imiquimod. Sequenced material: PBMCs, taken from a glioma patient whose treatment included an IDH1 peptide vaccine. The receptors here all came from a man aged 18 to 29 with glioma.

The chain joins TRBV4-3 to TRBJ2-7; possible D gene TRBD2, 6 bases. Germline V lookup: CDR1 LGHNA, CDR2 YSLEER. The CDR3 spans 17 residues. V dropped 1 base and J dropped 5 bases, with 21 bases sitting between them. CDR3 residues: CASSQGCWDCRGDEQYF. The CDR3 coding sequence is TGCGCCAGCAGCCAAGGATGTTGGGACTGCCGAGGGGACGAGCAGTACTTC.

The rearrangement uses TRBV29-1 and TRBJ1-2; D is uncertain. The CDR3 extends over 12 amino acids. The V and J ends lost 3 bases and 4 bases respectively, with 9 bases between them. Germline V gives CDR1 SQVTM, CDR2 ANQGSEA. The CDR3, as DNA: TGCAGCGTTGAGCCTTACCCCTATGGCTACACCTTC. It encodes CSVEPYPYGYTF. Filled out from reference TRBV29-1 and TRBJ1-2, the complete variable domain reads SAVISQKPSRDICQRGTSLTIQCQVDSQVTMMFWYRQQPGQSLTLIATANQGSEATYESGFVIDKFPISRPNLTFSTLTVSNMSPEDSSIYLCSVEPYPYGYTFGSGTRLTVV.

This clone was recorded only once. This chain joins TRBV29-1 and TRBJ2-1; no definite D call. Trimming shortened V by 3 bases and J by 2 bases, and 5 bases separated the two germline ends. Germline CDR1 is SQVTM and CDR2 is ANQGSEA. This CDR3 is 12 amino acids long. The CDR3 nucleotides are TGCAGCGTTGAGGTCACCTACAATGAGCAGTTCTTC. Encoded protein: CSVEVTYNEQFF.

V and J are TRBV6-5 and TRBJ2-1; D tentatively fits TRBD1 or TRBD2 (5 bases each). The germline V and J ends were trimmed by 7 bases and 9 bases, with 16 bases remaining between them. CDR3 length: 13 residues. Germline loops: CDR1 MNHEY, CDR2 SVGAGI. CDR3 sequence: CASNRDPRGEQFF. The CDR3 bases are TGTGCCAGCAACCGGGACCCCCGGGGTGAGCAGTTCTTC.

The chain combines TRBV28 with TRBJ2-1; 9 bases are a match to TRBD1. This CDR3 is built from 15 residues. Germline lookup yields CDR1 MDHEN and CDR2 SYDVKM. V was clipped by 7 bases and J by 8 bases; unmatched bases: 12. CDR3 region: CASNAAGTGNDEQFF. In DNA, the CDR3 is TGTGCCAGCAACGCGGCGGGGACAGGGAACGATGAGCAGTTCTTC.

The chain carries TRBV20-1 and TRBJ1-2; D is ambiguous. In germline, CDR1 is DFQATT, CDR2 SNEGSKA (reference sequence). CDR3 length equals 10 residues. CDR3: CSSRTRGYTF. The CDR3 region has the DNA TGCAGCTCCCGGACTCGAGGCTACACCTTC.

The rearrangement links TRBV6-1 to TRBJ1-2; perhaps TRBD1 as D (5 bases). V was shortened by 4 bases and J by 5 bases, with 17 bases between the two germline ends. This CDR3 contains 15 residues. The germline V gene has CDR1 MNHNS and CDR2 SASEGT. For the CDR3, the DNA is TGTGCCAGCAGTGGCCGTTCAGTGGGGCATTATGGCTACACCTTC. Translating gives CASSGRSVGHYGYTF.

The chain joins TRBV7-9 to TRBJ2-7, with D maybe TRBD1 (5 bases). The ends were cut back, 4 bases at V and 3 bases at J, with 16 bases in the middle. From germline, CDR1 is SEHNR and CDR2 FQNEAQ (reference sequence). This CDR3 spans 15 amino acids. CDR3 DNA sequence: TGTGCCAGCAGCTCCCGCGGACATGCCTTCTACGAGCAGTACTTC. Its protein product is CASSSRGHAFYEQYF.

V and J are TRBV2 and TRBJ1-5; 9 bases fit TRBD1. Germline CDR1 SNHLY, CDR2 FYNNEI. Trimming at V came to 2 bases and at J to 2 bases, leaving 4 bases not matched to a gene. The CDR3 has 16 amino acids. The chain's CDR3 is CASSEWTGVGNQPQHF. The CDR3, as DNA: TGTGCCAGCAGTGAATGGACAGGGGTTGGCAATCAGCCCCAGCATTTT.

Here the CDR3 reads CASSQDLGGNTEAFF. The CDR3 DNA reads TGCGCCAGCAGCCAAGATCTGGGAGGGAACACTGAAGCTTTCTTT. The J gene is TRBJ1-1, the V gene TRBV4-3; D gene uncertain. The CDR3 extends over 15 amino acids. Germline CDR1 and CDR2: LGHNA and YSLEER. V was trimmed by 0 bases and J by 1 base, leaving 9 bases between them.